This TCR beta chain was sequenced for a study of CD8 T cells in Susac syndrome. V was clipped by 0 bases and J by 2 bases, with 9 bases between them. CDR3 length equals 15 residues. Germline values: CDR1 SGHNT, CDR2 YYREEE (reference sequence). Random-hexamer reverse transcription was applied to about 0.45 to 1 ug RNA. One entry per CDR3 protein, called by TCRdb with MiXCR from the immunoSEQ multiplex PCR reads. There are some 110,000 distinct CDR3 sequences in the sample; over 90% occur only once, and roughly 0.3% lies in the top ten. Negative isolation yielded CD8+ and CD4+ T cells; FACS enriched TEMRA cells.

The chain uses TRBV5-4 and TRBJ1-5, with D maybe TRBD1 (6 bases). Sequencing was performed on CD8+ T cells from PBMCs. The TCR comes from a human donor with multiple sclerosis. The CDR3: CASSLDRAGNQPQHF. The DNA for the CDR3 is TGTGCCAGCAGCTTGGACAGGGCCGGCAATCAGCCCCAGCATTTT.